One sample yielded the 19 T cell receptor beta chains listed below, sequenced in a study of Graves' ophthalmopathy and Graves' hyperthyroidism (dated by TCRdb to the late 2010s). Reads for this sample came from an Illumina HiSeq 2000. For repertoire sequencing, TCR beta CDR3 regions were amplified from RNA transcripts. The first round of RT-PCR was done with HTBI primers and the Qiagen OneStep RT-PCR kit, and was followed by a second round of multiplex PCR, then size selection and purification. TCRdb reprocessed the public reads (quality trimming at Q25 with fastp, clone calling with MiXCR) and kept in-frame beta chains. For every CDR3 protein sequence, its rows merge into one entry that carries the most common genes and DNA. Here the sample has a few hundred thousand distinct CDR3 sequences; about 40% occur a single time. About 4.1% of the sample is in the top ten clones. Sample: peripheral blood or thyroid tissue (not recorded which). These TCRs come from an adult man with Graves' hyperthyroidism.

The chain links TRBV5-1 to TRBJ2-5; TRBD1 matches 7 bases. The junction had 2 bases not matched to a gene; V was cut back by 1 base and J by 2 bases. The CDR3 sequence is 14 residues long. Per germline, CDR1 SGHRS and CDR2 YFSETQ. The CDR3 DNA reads TGCGCCAGCAGCTTGACAGGGGAGCAAGAGACCCAGTACTTC. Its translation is CASSLTGEQETQYF. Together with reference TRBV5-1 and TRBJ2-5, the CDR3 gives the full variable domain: KAGVTQTPRYLIKTRGQQVTLSCSPISGHRSVSWYQQTPGQGLQFLFEYFSETQRNKGNFPGRFSGRQFSNSRSEMNVSTLELGDSALYLCASSLTGEQETQYFGPGTRLLVL.

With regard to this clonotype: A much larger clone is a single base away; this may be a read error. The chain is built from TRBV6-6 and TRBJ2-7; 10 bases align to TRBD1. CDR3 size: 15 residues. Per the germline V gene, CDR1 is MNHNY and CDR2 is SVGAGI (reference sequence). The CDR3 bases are TGTGCCTGCAGTTATCCCGCGGACAGGGGGAGCGAGCAGTACTTC. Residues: CACSYPADRGSEQYF.

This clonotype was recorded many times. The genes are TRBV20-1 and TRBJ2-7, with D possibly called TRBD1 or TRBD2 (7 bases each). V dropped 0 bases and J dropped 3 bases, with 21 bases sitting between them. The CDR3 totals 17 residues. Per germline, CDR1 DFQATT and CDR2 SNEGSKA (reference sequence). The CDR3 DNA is TGCAGTGCTAGAGACCCAGGGGGAGGGGACGTAGGCTACGAGCAGTACTTC. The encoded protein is CSARDPGGGDVGYEQYF.

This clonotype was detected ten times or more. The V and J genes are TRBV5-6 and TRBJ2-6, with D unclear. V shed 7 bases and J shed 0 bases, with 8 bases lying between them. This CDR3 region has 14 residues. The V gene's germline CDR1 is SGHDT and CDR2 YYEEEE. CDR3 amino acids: CASRWSSGANVLTF. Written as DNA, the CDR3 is TGTGCCAGCCGTTGGTCCTCTGGGGCCAACGTCCTGACTTTC. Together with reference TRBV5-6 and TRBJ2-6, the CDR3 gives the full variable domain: DAGVTQSPTHLIKTRGQQVTLRCSPKSGHDTVSWYQQALGQGPQFIFQYYEEEERQRGNFPDRFSGHQFPNYSSELNVNALLLGDSALYLCASRWSSGANVLTFGAGSRLTVL.

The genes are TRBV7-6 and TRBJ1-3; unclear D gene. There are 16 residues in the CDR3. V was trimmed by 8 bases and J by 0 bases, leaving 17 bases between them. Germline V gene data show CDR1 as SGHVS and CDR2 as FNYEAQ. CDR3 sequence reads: CASSPRGRNSGNTIYF. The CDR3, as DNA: TGTGCCAGCTCACCTCGCGGGCGGAACTCTGGAAACACCATATATTTT.

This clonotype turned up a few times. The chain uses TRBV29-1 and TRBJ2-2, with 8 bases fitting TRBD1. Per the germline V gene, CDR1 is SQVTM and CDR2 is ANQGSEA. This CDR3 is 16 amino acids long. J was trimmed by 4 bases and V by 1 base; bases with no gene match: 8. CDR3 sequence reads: CSVEGSQGGGTGELFF. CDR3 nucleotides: TGCAGCGTTGAAGGCTCACAGGGGGGAGGCACCGGGGAGCTGTTTTTT.

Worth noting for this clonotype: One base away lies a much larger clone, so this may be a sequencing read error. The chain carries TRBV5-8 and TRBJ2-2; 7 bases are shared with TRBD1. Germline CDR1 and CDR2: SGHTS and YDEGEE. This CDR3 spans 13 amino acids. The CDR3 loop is CAGSRQGFGELFF. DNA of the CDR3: TGTGCCGGCAGCCGACAGGGTTTCGGGGAGCTGTTTTTT.

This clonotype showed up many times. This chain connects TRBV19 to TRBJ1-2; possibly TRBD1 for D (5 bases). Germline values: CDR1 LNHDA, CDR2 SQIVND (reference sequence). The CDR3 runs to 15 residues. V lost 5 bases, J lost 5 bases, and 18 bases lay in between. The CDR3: CASSPTDSRGYGYTF. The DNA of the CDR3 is TGTGCCAGTAGTCCTACAGACAGCCGCGGGTATGGCTACACCTTC.

This chain's CDR3 is CATMDPAGSYEQYF. The CDR3 region has the DNA TGTGCCACCATGGACCCTGCAGGCTCCTACGAGCAGTACTTC. The rearrangement links TRBV15 to TRBJ2-7; unclear D gene. CDR3 length equals 14 residues. V gave up 7 bases and J gave up 0 bases, with 13 bases separating them. Germline V gene sequence: CDR1 LNHNV, CDR2 YYDKDF (reference sequence).

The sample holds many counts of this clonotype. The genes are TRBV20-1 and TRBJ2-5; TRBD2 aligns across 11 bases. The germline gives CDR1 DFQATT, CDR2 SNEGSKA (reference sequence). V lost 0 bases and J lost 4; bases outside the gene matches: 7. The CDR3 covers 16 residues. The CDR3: CSARDHSGGVRETQYF. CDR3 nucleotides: TGCAGTGCTAGAGACCATAGCGGGGGGGTGCGAGAGACCCAGTACTTC.

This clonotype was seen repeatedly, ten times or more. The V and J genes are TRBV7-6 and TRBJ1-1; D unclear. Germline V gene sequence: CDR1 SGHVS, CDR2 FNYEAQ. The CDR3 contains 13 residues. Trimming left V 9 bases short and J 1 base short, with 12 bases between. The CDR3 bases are TGTGCCAGTTCAGACCAACCGAACACTGAAGCTTTCTTT. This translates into CASSDQPNTEAFF.

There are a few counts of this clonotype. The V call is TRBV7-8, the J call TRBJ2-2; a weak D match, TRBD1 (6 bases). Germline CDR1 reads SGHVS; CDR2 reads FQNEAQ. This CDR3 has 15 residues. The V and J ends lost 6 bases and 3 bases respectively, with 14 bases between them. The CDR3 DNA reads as TGTGCCAGCAGTCTAAGAAAGGGGGACACCGGGGAGCTGTTTTTT. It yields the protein CASSLRKGDTGELFF.

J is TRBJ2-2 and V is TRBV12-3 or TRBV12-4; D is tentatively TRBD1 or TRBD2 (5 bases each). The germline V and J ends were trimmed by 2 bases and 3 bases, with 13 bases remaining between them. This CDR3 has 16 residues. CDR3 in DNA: TGTGCCAGCAGTTTAAGGGGACCAATCTACACCGGGGAGCTGTTTTTT. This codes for CASSLRGPIYTGELFF.

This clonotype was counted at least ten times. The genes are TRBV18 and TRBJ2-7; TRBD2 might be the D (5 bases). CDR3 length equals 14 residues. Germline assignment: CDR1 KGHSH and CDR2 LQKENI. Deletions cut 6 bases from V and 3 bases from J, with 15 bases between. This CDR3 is CASSPDSSGYEQYF. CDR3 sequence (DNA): TGTGCCAGCTCTCCCGACTCGAGCGGCTACGAGCAGTACTTC. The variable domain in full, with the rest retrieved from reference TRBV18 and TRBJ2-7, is NAGVMQNPRHLVRRRGQEARLRCSPMKGHSHVYWYRQLPEEGLKFMVYLQKENIIDESGMPKERFSAEFPKEGPSILRIQQVVRGDSAAYFCASSPDSSGYEQYFGPGTRLTVT.

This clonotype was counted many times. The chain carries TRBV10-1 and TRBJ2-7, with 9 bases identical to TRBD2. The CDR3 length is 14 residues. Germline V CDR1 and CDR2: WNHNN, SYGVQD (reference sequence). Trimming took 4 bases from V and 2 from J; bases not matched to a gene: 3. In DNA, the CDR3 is TGCGCCAGCAGTGCGGGCGGGAGGGCCTACGAGCAGTACTTC. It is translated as CASSAGGRAYEQYF.

The CDR3 loop reads CSAGTEFGNEQFF. DNA for the CDR3: TGCAGCGCCGGGACAGAGTTCGGGAATGAGCAGTTCTTC. The genes are TRBV29-1 and TRBJ2-1; TRBD1 matches at 7 bases. CDR1 is SQVTM and CDR2 is ANQGSEA in the germline V gene. The ends lost 7 bases at V and 7 bases at J; junction bases unmatched: 10. The CDR3 contains 13 residues.

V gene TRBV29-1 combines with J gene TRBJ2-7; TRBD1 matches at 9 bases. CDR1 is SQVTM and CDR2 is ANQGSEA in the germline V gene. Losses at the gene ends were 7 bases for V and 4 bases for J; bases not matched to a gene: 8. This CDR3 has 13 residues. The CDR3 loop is CSALADRGYEQYF. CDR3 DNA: TGCAGCGCCTTGGCGGACAGGGGTTACGAGCAGTACTTC.

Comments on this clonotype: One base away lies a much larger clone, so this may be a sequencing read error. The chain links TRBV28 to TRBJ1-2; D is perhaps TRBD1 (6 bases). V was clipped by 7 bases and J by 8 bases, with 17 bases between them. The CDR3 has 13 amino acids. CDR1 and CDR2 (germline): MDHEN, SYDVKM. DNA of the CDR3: TGTGCCAGCAATCCTACGGACAGAGGCGGCTACACCTTC. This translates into CASNPTDRGGYTF.

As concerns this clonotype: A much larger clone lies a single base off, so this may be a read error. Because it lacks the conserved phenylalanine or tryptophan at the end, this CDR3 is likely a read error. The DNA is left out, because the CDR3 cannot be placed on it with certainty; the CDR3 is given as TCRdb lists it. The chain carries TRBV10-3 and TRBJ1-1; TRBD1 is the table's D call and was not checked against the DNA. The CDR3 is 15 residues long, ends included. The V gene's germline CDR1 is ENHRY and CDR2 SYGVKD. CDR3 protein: CASSPGIDTTQTPFL.